This T cell receptor beta chain came from a study of blood T cell repertoires in COVID-19. TCRdb's table, derived via immunoSEQ multiplex PCR, lists solely in-frame clones and lacks some. The repertoire holds roughly 88,000 clones, with roughly nine tenths as singletons. This CDR3 region has 14 residues. The V end was cut by 2 bases, the J end by 3 bases, with 8 bases between. Looked up from germline, CDR1 is SGHNT and CDR2 is YYREEE (reference sequence). V and J are TRBV5-4 and TRBJ2-2; maybe TRBD1 (5 bases). This receptor was obtained from a woman aged 55-69 years with COVID-19, enrolled during active disease. The specimen was peripheral blood. CDR3 amino acids: CASSLLQDTGELFF. CDR3 nucleotide sequence: TGTGCCAGCAGCTTATTACAGGACACCGGGGAGCTGTTTTTT.